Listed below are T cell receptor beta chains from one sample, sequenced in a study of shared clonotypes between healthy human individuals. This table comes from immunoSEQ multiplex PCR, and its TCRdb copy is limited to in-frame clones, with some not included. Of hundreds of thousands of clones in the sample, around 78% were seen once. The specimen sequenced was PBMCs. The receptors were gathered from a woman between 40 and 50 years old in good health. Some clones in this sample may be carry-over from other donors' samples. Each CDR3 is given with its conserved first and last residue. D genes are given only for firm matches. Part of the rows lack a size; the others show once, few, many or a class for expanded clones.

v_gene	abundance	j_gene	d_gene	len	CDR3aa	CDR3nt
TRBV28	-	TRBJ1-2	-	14	CASTVNPQGYGYTF	TGTGCCAGCACAGTCAACCCTCAGGGCTATGGCTACACCTTC
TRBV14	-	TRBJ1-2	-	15	CASSQDWPSVDGYTF	TGTGCCAGCAGCCAAGATTGGCCGAGTGTGGATGGCTACACCTTC
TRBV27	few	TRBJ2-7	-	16	CASTPGPGFFSYEQYF	TGTGCCAGCACCCCCGGTCCCGGGTTTTTCTCCTACGAGCAGTACTTC
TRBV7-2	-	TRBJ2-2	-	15	CASSLGGATAGELFF	TGTGCCAGCAGCTTAGGCGGAGCTACGGCCGGGGAGCTGTTTTTT
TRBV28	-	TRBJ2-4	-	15	CASSLAGATKNIQYF	TGTGCCAGCAGTTTAGCGGGGGCTACCAAAAACATTCAGTACTTC
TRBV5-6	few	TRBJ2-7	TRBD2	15	CASSVGLAGDDEQYF	TGTGCCAGCAGCGTGGGACTAGCGGGCGATGACGAGCAGTACTTC
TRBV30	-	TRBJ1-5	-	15	CAWGTGGYSNQPQHF	TGTGCCTGGGGAACTGGAGGGTATAGCAATCAGCCCCAGCATTTT
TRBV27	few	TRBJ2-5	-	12	CASSFKGETQYF	TGTGCCAGCAGTTTTAAGGGAGAGACCCAGTACTTC
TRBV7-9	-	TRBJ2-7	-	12	CASSFGSYEQYF	TGTGCCAGCAGCTTCGGCTCCTACGAGCAGTACTTC
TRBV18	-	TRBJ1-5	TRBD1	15	CASSPQGVGNQPQHF	TGTGCCAGCTCACCTCAGGGGGTTGGCAATCAGCCCCAGCATTTT
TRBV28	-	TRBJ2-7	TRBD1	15	CASSAPTGAPDEQYF	TGTGCCAGCAGTGCCCCCACAGGGGCTCCGGACGAGCAGTACTTC
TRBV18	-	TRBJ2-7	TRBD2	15	CASSPSGTSSYEQYF	TGTGCCAGCTCACCCTCCGGGACTAGCTCCTACGAGCAGTACTTC
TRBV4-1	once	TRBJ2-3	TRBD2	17	CASSQAARASGRDTQYF	TGCGCCAGCAGCCAAGCCGCCCGCGCTAGCGGGAGGGATACGCAGTATTTT
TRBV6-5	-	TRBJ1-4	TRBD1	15	CASSLQGATNEKLFF	TGTGCCAGCAGTTTACAGGGGGCAACTAATGAAAAACTGTTTTTT
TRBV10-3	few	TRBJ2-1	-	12	CAMKTDYNEQFF	TGTGCCATGAAGACAGACTACAATGAGCAGTTCTTC
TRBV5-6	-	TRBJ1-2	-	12	CASSLENYGYTF	TGTGCCAGCAGCTTGGAGAACTATGGCTACACCTTC
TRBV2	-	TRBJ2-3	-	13	CASRTGAWDTQYF	TGTGCCAGCCGAACGGGAGCGTGGGATACGCAGTATTTT
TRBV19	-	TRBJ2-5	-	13	CASSIGGGETQYF	TGTGCCAGTAGTATTGGGGGCGGAGAGACCCAGTACTTC
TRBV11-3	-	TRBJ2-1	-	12	CASSPGQNEQFF	TGTGCCAGCAGTCCCGGACAGAATGAGCAGTTCTTC
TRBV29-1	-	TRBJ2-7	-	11	CSGSVSGEQYF	TGCAGCGGAAGCGTCTCGGGTGAGCAGTACTTC
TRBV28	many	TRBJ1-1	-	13	CASSIEENTEAFF	TGTGCCAGCAGTATCGAGGAGAACACTGAAGCTTTCTTT
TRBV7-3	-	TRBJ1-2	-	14	CASSLGLGGYGYTF	TGTGCCAGCAGCTTAGGGCTGGGGGGCTATGGCTACACCTTC
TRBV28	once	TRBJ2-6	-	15	CASSPPGSGANVLTF	TGTGCCAGCAGTCCCCCCGGGTCTGGGGCCAACGTCCTGACTTTC
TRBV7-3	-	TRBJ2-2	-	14	CASSLTSGGGELFF	TGTGCCAGCAGCCTAACCTCTGGCGGCGGGGAGCTGTTTTTT
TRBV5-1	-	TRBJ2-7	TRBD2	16	CASSLGSSGFSYEQYF	TGCGCCAGCAGCTTGGGCAGTAGCGGGTTTTCCTACGAGCAGTACTTC
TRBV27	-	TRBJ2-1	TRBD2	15	CASRRLAGGINEQFF	TGTGCCAGCAGGCGACTAGCGGGAGGGATCAATGAGCAGTTCTTC
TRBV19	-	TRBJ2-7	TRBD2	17	CASIPPLAGGPSDEQYF	TGTGCCAGTATACCCCCGCTAGCGGGAGGGCCGTCAGACGAGCAGTACTTC
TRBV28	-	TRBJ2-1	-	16	CASSLAPGLYYNEQFF	TGTGCCAGCAGTTTGGCCCCGGGACTCTACTACAATGAGCAGTTCTTC
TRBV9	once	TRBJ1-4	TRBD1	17	CASSVGTGGFRDEKLFF	TGTGCCAGCAGCGTAGGTACAGGGGGCTTTCGGGATGAAAAACTGTTTTTT
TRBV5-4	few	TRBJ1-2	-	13	CASSPEGDRGYTF	TGTGCCAGCAGCCCCGAGGGGGACCGGGGCTACACCTTC
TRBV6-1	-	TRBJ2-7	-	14	CASSVGRASYEQYF	TGTGCCAGCAGTGTGGGCAGGGCTTCCTACGAGCAGTACTTC
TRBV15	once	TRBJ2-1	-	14	CATSRGLWGNEQFF	TGTGCCACCAGCCGAGGCCTTTGGGGCAATGAGCAGTTCTTC
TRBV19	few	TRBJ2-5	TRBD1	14	CASRAAGTEETQYF	TGTGCCAGTAGAGCCGCTGGGACAGAAGAGACCCAGTACTTC
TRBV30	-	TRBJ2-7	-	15	CAWIGAGNPSYEQYF	TGTGCCTGGATAGGGGCAGGGAACCCCTCCTACGAGCAGTACTTC
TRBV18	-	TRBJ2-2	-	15	CASSPPSTLTGELFF	TGTGCCAGCTCACCACCATCAACCCTAACCGGGGAGCTGTTTTTT
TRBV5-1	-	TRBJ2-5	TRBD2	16	CASSVQGLAVQETQYF	TGCGCCAGCAGCGTCCAAGGACTAGCGGTACAAGAGACCCAGTACTTC